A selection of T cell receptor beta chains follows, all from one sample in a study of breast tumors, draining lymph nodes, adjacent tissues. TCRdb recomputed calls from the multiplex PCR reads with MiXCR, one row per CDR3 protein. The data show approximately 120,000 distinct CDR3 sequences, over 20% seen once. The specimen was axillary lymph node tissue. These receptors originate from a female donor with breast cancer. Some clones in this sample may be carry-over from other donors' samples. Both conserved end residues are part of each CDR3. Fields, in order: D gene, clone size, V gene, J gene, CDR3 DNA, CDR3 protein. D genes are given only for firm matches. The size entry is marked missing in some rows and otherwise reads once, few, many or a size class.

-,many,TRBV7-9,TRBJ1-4,TGTGCCAGCAGCTTTCCCCCGGGAAAACTGTTTTTT,CASSFPPGKLFF
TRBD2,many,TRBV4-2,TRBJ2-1,TGTGCCAGCAGCCAAGAGTCCGGGCTAGCGGCGCGGAATGAGCAGTTCTTC,CASSQESGLAARNEQFF
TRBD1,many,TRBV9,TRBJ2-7,TGTGCCAGCGGCCCCCCCGGGACAGGTTACGAGCAGTACTTC,CASGPPGTGYEQYF
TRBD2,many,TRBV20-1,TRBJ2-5,TGCAGTGCTACAAATGGACTAGCGGGAGGGCCCCTTCTCCAAGAGACCCAGTACTTC,CSATNGLAGGPLLQETQYF
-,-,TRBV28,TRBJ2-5,TGTGCCAGCAGACTCCTCCAGGATCCCCCCCCAGCCGCTCATTTCTTC,CASRLLQDPPPAAHFF
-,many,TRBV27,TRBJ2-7,TGTGCCAGCAGCCAGCTCGGTTCCTACGAGCAGTACTTC,CASSQLGSYEQYF
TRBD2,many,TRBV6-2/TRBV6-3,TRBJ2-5,TGTGCCAGCAGTTACGGTAGCGGGGGCCAAGAGACCCAGTACTTC,CASSYGSGGQETQYF
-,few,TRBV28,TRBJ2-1,TGTGCCAGCAGTTTGTCGGAGGGGTACAATGAGCAGTTCTTC,CASSLSEGYNEQFF
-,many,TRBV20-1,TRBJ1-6,TGCAGTGCTAGGGGGGGGCCCCAGGAGGCTAATTCACCCCTCCACTTT,CSARGGPQEANSPLHF
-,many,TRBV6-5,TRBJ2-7,TGTGCCAGCAGTTACGACAGCCGATACGAGCAGTACTTC,CASSYDSRYEQYF
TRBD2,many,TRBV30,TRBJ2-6,TGTGCCTGGAGACCAGCGGGATGGTCCTCTGGGGCCAACGTCCTGACTTTC,CAWRPAGWSSGANVLTF
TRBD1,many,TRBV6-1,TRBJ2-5,TGTGCCAGCCTTAAGGGGGCGGCTGGTGAGACCCAGTACTTC,CASLKGAAGETQYF
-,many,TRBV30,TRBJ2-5,TGTGCCTGGATTCCTTCAGGGTTTCGAGAGACCCAGTACTTC,CAWIPSGFRETQYF
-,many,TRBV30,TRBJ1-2,TGTGCCTGGAGTGACACGGGAGGGAGGAGCAGCTATGGCTACACCTTC,CAWSDTGGRSSYGYTF
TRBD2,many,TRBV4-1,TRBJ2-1,TGCGCCAGCAGCCAAGGGACTAGCGGGAGCTACAATGAGCAGTTCTTC,CASSQGTSGSYNEQFF
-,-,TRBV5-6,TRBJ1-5,TGTGCCAGCAGCCCCGACACTTATAGCAATCAGCCCCAGCATTTT,CASSPDTYSNQPQHF
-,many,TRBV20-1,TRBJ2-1,TGCAGTGCGGAGAGCGACCGAAGCGTTCGGAGGAATGAGCAGTTCTTC,CSAESDRSVRRNEQFF
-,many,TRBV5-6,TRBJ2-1,TGTGCCAGCAGTCCCGGTAACAATGAGCAGTTCTTC,CASSPGNNEQFF
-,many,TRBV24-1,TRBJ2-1,TGTGCCACGAGTAGCGCGGTAAACGTCAGGGATGAGCAGTTCTTC,CATSSAVNVRDEQFF
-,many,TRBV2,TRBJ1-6,TGTGCCAGCAGTAAGACAGCTTATAATTCACCCCTCCACTTT,CASSKTAYNSPLHF
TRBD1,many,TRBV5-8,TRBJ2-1,TGTGCCAGCAGCTTGAGTTATTCGACAGGGGGTTACAATGAGCAGTTCTTC,CASSLSYSTGGYNEQFF
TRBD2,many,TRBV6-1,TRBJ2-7,TGTGCCAGCAGTGACAAATGGACTAGCGGGAGGTCGGTAGGTAACGAGCAGTACTTC,CASSDKWTSGRSVGNEQYF
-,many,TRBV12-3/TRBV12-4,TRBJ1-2,TGTGCCAGCAGTTTTTTCCCGGGGAACTATGGCTACACCTTC,CASSFFPGNYGYTF
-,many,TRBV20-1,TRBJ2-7,TGCAGTGCTAGAGATTCCCGGGCCCCACCAGGGCAGTACTTC,CSARDSRAPPGQYF
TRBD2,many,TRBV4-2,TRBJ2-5,TGTGCCAGCAGCCAAGCGGGACTAGCGGGCGAGACCCAGTACTTC,CASSQAGLAGETQYF
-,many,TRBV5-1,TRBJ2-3,TGCGCCAGCAGCTTGTCCTCCCGAGGAGTTTTCGCAGATACGCAGTATTTT,CASSLSSRGVFADTQYF
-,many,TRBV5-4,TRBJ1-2,TGTGCCAGCAACCTAGGGACTAGCAACTTCTACACCTTC,CASNLGTSNFYTF
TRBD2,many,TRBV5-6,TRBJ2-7,TGTGCCAGCAGCTCTAGCGGGAGTGAGGTAGAGCAGTACTTC,CASSSSGSEVEQYF
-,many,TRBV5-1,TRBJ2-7,TGCGCCAGCAGCCTCTGGGGCTTAGAGGGGCACGAGCAGTACTTC,CASSLWGLEGHEQYF
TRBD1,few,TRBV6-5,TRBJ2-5,TGTGCCAGCAGGTTTCAGGGGGTCCGAGGAACCCAGTACTTC,CASRFQGVRGTQYF
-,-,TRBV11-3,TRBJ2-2,TGTGCCAGCAGCCTCGAGGGGTGGGGGGAGCTGTTTTTT,CASSLEGWGELFF
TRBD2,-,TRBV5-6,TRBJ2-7,TGTGCCAGCAGCTTGGACGGGGGGTTGGGACTAGCGGGGAACGAGCAGTACTTC,CASSLDGGLGLAGNEQYF
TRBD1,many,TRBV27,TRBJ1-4,TGTGCCAGCAGTCAAATTCAGGGGGCCGCGGAAAAACTGTTTTTT,CASSQIQGAAEKLFF
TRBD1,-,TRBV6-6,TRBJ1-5,TGTGCCAGCAGTGGAGTGGGACAGTATAGCAATCAGCCCCAGCATTTT,CASSGVGQYSNQPQHF
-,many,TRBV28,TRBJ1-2,TGTGCCAGCAGTTTTGGGCTTACAGGGAGCTATGGCTACACCTTC,CASSFGLTGSYGYTF
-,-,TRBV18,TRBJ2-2,TGTGCCAGCTCACCACAAGCTCAGACGAGCACCGGGGAGCTGTTTTTT,CASSPQAQTSTGELFF
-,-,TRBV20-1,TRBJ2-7,TGCAGTGCTAGACATACCGGGACAAAGTACTTC,CSARHTGTKYF
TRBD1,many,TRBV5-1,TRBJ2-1,TGCGCCAGCAGCTGGGGACAGGGCGGGGAGCAGTTCTTC,CASSWGQGGEQFF
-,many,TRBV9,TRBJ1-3,TGTGCCAGCAGCGTAGGATCAGGGGCTGGAAACACCATATATTTT,CASSVGSGAGNTIYF
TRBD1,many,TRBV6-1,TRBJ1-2,TGTGCCAGCACCCCGGGACAGGGTCCCTATGGCTACACCTTC,CASTPGQGPYGYTF
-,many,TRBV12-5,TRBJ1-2,TGTGCTAGTGGTTTGGCCGGGACCGCGGATGGCTACACCTTC,CASGLAGTADGYTF
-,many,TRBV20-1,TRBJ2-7,TGCAGTGCTAGAGATCAAGTTAGCTGGTACGCCGAGCAGTACTTC,CSARDQVSWYAEQYF
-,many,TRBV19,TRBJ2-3,TGTGCCAGTAGACCGAGAGGTGAGAGGGGTAGGGGGACAGATACGCAGTATTTT,CASRPRGERGRGTDTQYF
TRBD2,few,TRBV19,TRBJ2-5,TGTGCCAGTAGCATGGGTGCAGCGGGAGGGAAAGAGACCCAGTACTTC,CASSMGAAGGKETQYF
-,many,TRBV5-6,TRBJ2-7,TGTGCCAGCAGCTTCCGGGCCTCCTACGAGCAGTACTTC,CASSFRASYEQYF